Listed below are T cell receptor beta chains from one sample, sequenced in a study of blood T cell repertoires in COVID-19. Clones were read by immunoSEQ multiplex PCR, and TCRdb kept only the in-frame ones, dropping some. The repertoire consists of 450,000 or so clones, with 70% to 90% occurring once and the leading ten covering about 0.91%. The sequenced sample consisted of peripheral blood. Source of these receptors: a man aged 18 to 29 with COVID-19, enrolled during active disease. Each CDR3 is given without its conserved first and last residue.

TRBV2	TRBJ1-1	ASMGQGETEAF
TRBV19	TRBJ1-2	ASSIAAAVYGYT
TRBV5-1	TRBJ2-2	ASATGTVNTGELF
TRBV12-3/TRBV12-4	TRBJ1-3	AIGDPGNTIY
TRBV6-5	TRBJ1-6	ASADTVNSPLH
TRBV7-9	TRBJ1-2	ANRRADSYGYT
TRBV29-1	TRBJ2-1	SVGRTAHNEQF
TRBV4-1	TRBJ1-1	ASSLGTGMNTEAF
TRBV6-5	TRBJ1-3	ASSYLGSGNTIY
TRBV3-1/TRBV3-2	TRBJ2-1	ASSQDSRIGVNEQF
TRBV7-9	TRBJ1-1	ASSKDVGGAF
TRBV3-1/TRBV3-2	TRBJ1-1	ASSPLTFTEAF
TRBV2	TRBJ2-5	ASRTGRSLWETQY
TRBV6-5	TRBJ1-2	ASSNLWGGYGYT
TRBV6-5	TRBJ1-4	ASSHDSLNEKLF
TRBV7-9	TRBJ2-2	ASSLAAPGTGELF
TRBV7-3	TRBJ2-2	ASSLQGPNTGELF
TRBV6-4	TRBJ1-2	ARLLQGAYGYT
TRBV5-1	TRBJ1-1	ASSLENRGRGAF
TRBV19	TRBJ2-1	ATRLAGGPLSLGYEQF
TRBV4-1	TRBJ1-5	ASSQEPFDRSNQPQH
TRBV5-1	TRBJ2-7	ASRDFYEQY
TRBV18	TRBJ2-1	ASSPPLTSGREQF
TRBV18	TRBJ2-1	ASSPGGASYNEQF
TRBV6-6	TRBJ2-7	AARQGPSYEQY
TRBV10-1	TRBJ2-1	ASSDSGGKQF
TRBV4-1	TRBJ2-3	ASSQPGTGTDTQY
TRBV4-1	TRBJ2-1	ASSQGGSGHYNEQF
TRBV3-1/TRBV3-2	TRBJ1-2	ASSQRGGHGYT
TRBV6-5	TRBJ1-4	ASSSTGGYGEKLF
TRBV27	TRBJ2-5	ASSLSWTPQETQY
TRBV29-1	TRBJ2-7	SVDQGALGQY
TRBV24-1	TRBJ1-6	ATSDSTGVNSPLH
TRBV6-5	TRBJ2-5	ASSYSQSGIGETQY
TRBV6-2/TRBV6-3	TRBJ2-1	ASSYSLGLAGGDEQF
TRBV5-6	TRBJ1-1	ASSFYRVGTEAF
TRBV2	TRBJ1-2	ASSASGQGSGGT
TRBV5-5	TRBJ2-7	ASSLSPGTESYEQY
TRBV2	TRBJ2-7	ASFSLVRDRAYEQY
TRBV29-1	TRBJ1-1	SVVGRTGGGTEAF
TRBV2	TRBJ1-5	ASSDFMSVWGDQPQH
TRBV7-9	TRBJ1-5	ASSFGAGDQPQH
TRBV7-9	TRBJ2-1	ASSLGSSGGYNEQF
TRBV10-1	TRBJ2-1	ASSESLGAAREQF
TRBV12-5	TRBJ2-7	ASGSVMYPQY
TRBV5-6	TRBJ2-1	ASSLPSGGADEQF
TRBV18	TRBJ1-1	ASSPRTGELIEAF
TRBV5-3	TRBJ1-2	ARSLAGVEQRNGYT
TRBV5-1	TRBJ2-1	ASSLVLVLAGGHEQF
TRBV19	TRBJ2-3	ASNTHAAAGGNTDTQY
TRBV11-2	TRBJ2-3	ASSFTSGYRY
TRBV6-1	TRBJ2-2	ASSDPGQGRGELF
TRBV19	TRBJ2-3	ASNFRVADTQY
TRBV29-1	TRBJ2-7	SVGSDILYEQY
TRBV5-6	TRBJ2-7	ASSSSTSGRYEQY